This T cell receptor beta chain was sequenced during a study of naive and memory T cell subsets. The study's findings and limits: In naive cells, over 95% of TCR sequences were seen only once.

Trimming removed 2 bases at V and 7 bases at J, with 9 bases between. This CDR3 comprises 14 residues. The germline V gene has CDR1 SGHTA and CDR2 FQGNSA. In its sample, this clonotype was seen a few times. As yet, its antigen is unknown. CD8 T cells were positively selected from what remained after CD4 positive selection. CD45RA-CD27- cells were effector memory; CD45RA+CD27- cells were EMRA. Two oligonucleotides, mixed equimolar, formed the beta constant-region primer covering TRBC1 and TRBC2. Ligated cDNA was amplified by four rounds of PCR with nested alpha and beta constant-region primers and SP2. From the UMI-ligation and nested PCR reads, TCRdb called clonotypes with MiXCR, one entry per CDR3 protein. The sample lists 30,000 to 40,000 distinct CDR3 sequences; around 18% were seen once.

Sequencing used effector memory CD4+ T cells from blood. Regarding subset: effector memory, CD45RA- CD27-. The source is a human donor in good health. This chain links TRBV7-2 with TRBJ1-6; D is possibly TRBD1 (5 bases). The CDR3 DNA reads TGTGCCAGCAGCTTACCAAGACAGAATTCACCCCTCCACTTT. This sequence encodes CASSLPRQNSPLHF. Full variable domain (rest looked up from reference TRBV7-2 and TRBJ1-6): GAGVSQSPSNKVTEKGKDVELRCDPISGHTALYWYRQSLGQGLEFLIYFQGNSAPDKSGLPSDRFSAERTGGSVSTLTIQRTQQEDSAVYLCASSLPRQNSPLHFGNGTRLTVT.